This T cell receptor beta chain was observed in a study of T cell responses to AZD1222 COVID-19 vaccine. A note on this clone: Its matching antigen is unknown.

Here immunoSEQ multiplex PCR was the method, and the copy in TCRdb shows in-frame clones only, minus some. The sample yields 65,000 to 95,000 clones, 92% seen once. Germline V gene data show CDR1 as SGHRS and CDR2 as YFSETQ. This CDR3 is built from 14 residues. J was trimmed by 2 bases and V by 0 bases; bases with no gene match: 1. Whole-study findings and limits: The breadth and depth of Spike-specific TCRs increased once two AZD1222 doses had been given. The donor cohort was predominantly white British with a female majority, and clonal diversity may have been underestimated.

The chain employs TRBV5-1 and TRBJ2-5, with TRBD1 matching over 7 bases. The TCR was taken from an adult in good health. Sequencing was performed on peripheral blood, taken on day 0 of MenACWY control vaccination. DNA of the CDR3: TGCGCCAGCAGCTTGGGGGACAGACAAGAGACCCAGTACTTC. It codes for CASSLGDRQETQYF. Supplemented by reference TRBV5-1 and TRBJ2-5, the full variable domain reads KAGVTQTPRYLIKTRGQQVTLSCSPISGHRSVSWYQQTPGQGLQFLFEYFSETQRNKGNFPGRFSGRQFSNSRSEMNVSTLELGDSALYLCASSLGDRQETQYFGPGTRLLVL.